Below, 5 T cell receptor beta chains from the same sample are listed, as sequenced in a study of blood T cell repertoires in COVID-19. Assay used: immunoSEQ multiplex PCR; TCRdb lists only in-frame clones, some missing. This table has some 80,000 clones, around four fifths appearing once. Sequencing input: peripheral blood. The receptors were sampled from a man at least 80 years old with active or convalescent COVID-19.

J is TRBJ1-2 and V is TRBV27; 7 nucleotides align to TRBD1. CDR1 is MNHEY and CDR2 is SMNVEV in the germline V gene (reference sequence). Unmatched junction bases numbered 10, after V lost 3 bases and J lost 6 bases. This CDR3 contains 15 residues. CDR3 in DNA: TGTGCCAGCAGTTTGACGACAGGGTCTAATCATGGCTACACCTTC. Translating gives CASSLTTGSNHGYTF.

This chain uses TRBV28 with TRBJ2-1, with 8 positions matching TRBD2. The J segment lost 6 bases and the V segment lost 5 bases, leaving 9 bases of the junction unmatched. Germline CDR1 reads MDHEN; CDR2 reads SYDVKM. The CDR3 runs 15 residues. The CDR3 nucleotides read TGTGCCAGCAGTGGGCCGGGGGGGACGACCAATGAGCAGTTCTTC. Residues: CASSGPGGTTNEQFF. Together with reference TRBV28 and TRBJ2-1, the CDR3 gives the full variable domain: DVKVTQSSRYLVKRTGEKVFLECVQDMDHENMFWYRQDPGLGLRLIYFSYDVKMKEKGDIPEGYSVSREKKERFSLILESASTNQTSMYLCASSGPGGTTNEQFFGPGTRLTVL.

V usage is TRBV28 and J usage is TRBJ2-1; D possibly corresponds to TRBD2 (7 bases). Germline values: CDR1 MDHEN, CDR2 SYDVKM. V lost 8 bases to trimming and J lost 3 bases, with 11 bases between them. This CDR3 spans 13 amino acids. The CDR3 region has the DNA TGTGCCAGCTCGAGGGGGGGCTACAATGAGCAGTTCTTC. It codes for CASSRGGYNEQFF. The full variable domain, rest sourced from reference TRBV28 and TRBJ2-1, is DVKVTQSSRYLVKRTGEKVFLECVQDMDHENMFWYRQDPGLGLRLIYFSYDVKMKEKGDIPEGYSVSREKKERFSLILESASTNQTSMYLCASSRGGYNEQFFGPGTRLTVL.

The genes are TRBV27 and TRBJ1-5; 8 bases fit TRBD1. V was clipped by 5 bases and J by 4 bases; unmatched bases: 7. The CDR3 totals 15 residues. CDR1 MNHEY and CDR2 SMNVEV come from the germline V gene (reference sequence). CDR3 sequence: CASSINRGRNQPQHF. In DNA form, the CDR3 reads TGTGCCAGCAGTATCAACAGGGGGAGGAATCAGCCCCAGCATTTT.

The chain combines TRBV29-1 with TRBJ1-2, with a tentative D call TRBD1 (5 bases). V was pared by 2 bases and J by 4 bases, with 8 bases between. The CDR3 length is 12 residues. The germline gives CDR1 SQVTM, CDR2 ANQGSEA. The CDR3 is CSVEQTVYGYTF. Written as DNA, the CDR3 is TGCAGCGTTGAACAGACAGTCTATGGCTACACCTTC.